The 2 T cell receptor beta chains given below trace back to one sample, sequenced in a study of OX40 agonist ivuxolimab in advanced cancers. Only in-frame clones appear in the TCRdb table, and some are missing; sequencing was by immunoSEQ multiplex PCR. This repertoire shows approximately 21,000 clones, around four fifths found once; its top ten account for 2.5% to 3.5%. The specimen was CD4+ or CD8+ T cells sorted from blood, collected in a trial of the OX40 agonist ivuxolimab. The origin of the receptors is an adult with an advanced solid tumor such as melanoma, head and neck, liver or kidney cancer.

This chain joins TRBV15 and TRBJ2-1; the D is unclear. Trimming pared 0 bases from V and 8 bases from J, leaving 20 bases between. The CDR3 has 17 amino acids. CDR1 and CDR2 from the germline V gene are LNHNV and YYDKDF (reference sequence). CDR3 sequence: CATSRDKGTLALDEQFF. The DNA of the CDR3 is TGTGCCACCAGCAGAGATAAAGGTACCCTGGCATTAGATGAGCAGTTCTTC.

This clone was seen only once. The chain has TRBV11-3 and TRBJ2-7; 14 bases match TRBD2. CDR3 length: 17 residues. V trimming: 4 bases; J trimming: 5 bases; junction bases outside the gene matches: 10. Germline V gene data show CDR1 as SGHNT and CDR2 as YENEEA. The DNA of the CDR3 is TGTGCCAGCAGCTCGGGACTAGCGGGGGACCATACCAACGAGCAGTACTTC. Its protein is CASSSGLAGDHTNEQYF.